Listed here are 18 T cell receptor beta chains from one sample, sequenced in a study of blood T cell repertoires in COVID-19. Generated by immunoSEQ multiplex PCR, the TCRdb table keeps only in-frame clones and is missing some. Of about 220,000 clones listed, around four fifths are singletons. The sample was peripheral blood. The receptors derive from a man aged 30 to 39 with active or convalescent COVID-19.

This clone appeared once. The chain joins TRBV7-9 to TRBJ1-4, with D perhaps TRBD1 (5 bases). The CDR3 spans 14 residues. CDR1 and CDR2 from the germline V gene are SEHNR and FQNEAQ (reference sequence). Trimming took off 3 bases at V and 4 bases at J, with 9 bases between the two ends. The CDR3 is CASSFGGGNEKLFF. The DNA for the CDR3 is TGTGCCAGCAGCTTTGGCGGGGGTAATGAAAAACTGTTTTTT.

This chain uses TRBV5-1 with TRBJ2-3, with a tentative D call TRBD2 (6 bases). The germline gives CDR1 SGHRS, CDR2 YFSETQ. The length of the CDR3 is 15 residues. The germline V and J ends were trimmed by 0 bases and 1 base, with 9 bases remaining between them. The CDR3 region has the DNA TGCGCCAGCAGCTTGGGGGGAGGTCGCACAGATACGCAGTATTTT. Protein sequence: CASSLGGGRTDTQYF. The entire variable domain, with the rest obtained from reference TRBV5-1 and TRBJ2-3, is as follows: KAGVTQTPRYLIKTRGQQVTLSCSPISGHRSVSWYQQTPGQGLQFLFEYFSETQRNKGNFPGRFSGRQFSNSRSEMNVSTLELGDSALYLCASSLGGGRTDTQYFGPGTRLTVL.

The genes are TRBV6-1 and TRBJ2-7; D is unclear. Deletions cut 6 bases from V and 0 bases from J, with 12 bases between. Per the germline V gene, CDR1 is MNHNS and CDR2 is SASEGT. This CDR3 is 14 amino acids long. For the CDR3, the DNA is TGTGCCAGCAGCCAGACTGAGAGCTCCTACGAGCAGTACTTC. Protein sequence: CASSQTESSYEQYF.

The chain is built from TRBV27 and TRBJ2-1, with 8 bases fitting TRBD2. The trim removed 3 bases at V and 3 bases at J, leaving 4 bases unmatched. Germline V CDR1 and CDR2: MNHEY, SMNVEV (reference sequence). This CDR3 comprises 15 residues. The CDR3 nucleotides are TGTGCCAGCAGTTTTGGGACTAGGGGCTACAATGAGCAGTTCTTC. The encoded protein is CASSFGTRGYNEQFF.

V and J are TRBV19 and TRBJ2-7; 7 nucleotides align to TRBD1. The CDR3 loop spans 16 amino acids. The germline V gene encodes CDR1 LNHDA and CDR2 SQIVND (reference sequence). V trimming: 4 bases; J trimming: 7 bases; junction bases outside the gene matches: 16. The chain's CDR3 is CASSTDRVKRLWEQYF. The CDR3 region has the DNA TGTGCCAGTAGTACTGACAGGGTTAAACGTCTGTGGGAGCAGTACTTC.

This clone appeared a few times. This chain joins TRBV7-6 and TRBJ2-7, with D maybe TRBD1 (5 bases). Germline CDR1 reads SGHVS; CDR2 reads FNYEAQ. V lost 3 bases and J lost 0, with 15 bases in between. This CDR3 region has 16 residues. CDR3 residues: CASSLTQGSYSYEQYF. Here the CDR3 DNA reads TGTGCCAGCAGCTTGACTCAGGGTTCCTACTCCTACGAGCAGTACTTC.

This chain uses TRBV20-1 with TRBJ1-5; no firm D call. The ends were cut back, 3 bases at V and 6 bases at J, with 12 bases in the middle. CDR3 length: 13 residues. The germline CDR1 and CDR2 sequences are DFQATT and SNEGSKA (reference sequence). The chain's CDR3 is CSASPEPPQPQHF. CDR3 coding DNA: TGCAGTGCTAGTCCAGAACCCCCTCAGCCCCAGCATTTT.

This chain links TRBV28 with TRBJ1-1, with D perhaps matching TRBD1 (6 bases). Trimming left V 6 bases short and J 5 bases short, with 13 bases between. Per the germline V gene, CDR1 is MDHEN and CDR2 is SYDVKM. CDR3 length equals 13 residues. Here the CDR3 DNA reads TGTGCCAGCAGGGGGACACCAACTACTGAAGCTTTCTTT. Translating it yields CASRGTPTTEAFF.

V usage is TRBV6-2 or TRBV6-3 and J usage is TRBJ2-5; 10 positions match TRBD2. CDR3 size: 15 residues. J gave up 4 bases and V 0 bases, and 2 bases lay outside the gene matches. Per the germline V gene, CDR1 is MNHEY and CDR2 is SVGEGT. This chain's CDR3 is CASSYSPSGRETQYF. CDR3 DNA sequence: TGTGCCAGCAGTTACTCGCCTAGCGGGAGAGAGACCCAGTACTTC.

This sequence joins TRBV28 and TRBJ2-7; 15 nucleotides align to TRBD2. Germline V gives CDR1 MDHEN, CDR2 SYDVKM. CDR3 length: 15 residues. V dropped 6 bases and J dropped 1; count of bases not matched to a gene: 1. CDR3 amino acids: CASSGTSGGSYEQYF. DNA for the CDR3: TGTGCCAGCAGCGGGACTAGCGGGGGGTCCTACGAGCAGTACTTC.

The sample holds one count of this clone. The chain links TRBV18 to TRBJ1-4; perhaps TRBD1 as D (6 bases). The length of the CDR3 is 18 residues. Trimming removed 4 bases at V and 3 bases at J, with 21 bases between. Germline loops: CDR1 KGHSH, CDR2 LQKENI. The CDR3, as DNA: TGTGCCAGCTCACAAAACTTCGCAACAGGGTCATCTAATGAAAAACTGTTTTTT. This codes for CASSQNFATGSSNEKLFF. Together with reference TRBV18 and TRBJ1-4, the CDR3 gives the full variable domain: NAGVMQNPRHLVRRRGQEARLRCSPMKGHSHVYWYRQLPEEGLKFMVYLQKENIIDESGMPKERFSAEFPKEGPSILRIQQVVRGDSAAYFCASSQNFATGSSNEKLFFGSGTQLSVL.

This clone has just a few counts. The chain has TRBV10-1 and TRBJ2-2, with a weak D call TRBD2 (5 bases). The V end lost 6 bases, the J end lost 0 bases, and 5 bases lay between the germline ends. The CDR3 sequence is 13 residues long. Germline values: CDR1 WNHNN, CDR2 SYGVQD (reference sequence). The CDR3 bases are TGCGCCAGCAGCGGGGCGAACACCGGGGAGCTGTTTTTT. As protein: CASSGANTGELFF.

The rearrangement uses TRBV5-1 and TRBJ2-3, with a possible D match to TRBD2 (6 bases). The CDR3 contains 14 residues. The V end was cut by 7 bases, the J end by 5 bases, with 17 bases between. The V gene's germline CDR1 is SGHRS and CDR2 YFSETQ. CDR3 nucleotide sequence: TGCGCCAGCTGTACGGGAGATGTTAAAGATACGCAGTATTTT. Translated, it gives CASCTGDVKDTQYF.

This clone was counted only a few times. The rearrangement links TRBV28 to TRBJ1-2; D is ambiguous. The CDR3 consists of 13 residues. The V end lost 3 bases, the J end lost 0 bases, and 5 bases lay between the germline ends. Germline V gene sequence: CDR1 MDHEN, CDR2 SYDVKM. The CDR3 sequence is CASSFRTNYGYTF. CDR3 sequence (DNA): TGTGCCAGCAGTTTTAGAACTAACTATGGCTACACCTTC.

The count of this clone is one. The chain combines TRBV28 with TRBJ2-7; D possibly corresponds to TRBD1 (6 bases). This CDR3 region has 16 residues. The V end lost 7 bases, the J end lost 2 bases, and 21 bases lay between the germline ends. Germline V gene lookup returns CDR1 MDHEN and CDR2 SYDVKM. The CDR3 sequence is CASTSPGRGSAYEQYF. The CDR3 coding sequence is TGTGCCAGCACCTCACCGGGCAGGGGATCCGCCTACGAGCAGTACTTC.

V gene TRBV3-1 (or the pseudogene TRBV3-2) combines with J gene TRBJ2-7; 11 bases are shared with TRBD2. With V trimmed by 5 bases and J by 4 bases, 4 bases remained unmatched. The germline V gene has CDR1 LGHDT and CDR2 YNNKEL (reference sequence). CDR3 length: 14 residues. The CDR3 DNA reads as TGTGCCAGCAGCACGACTAGCGGGGCATACGAGCAGTACTTC. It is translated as CASSTTSGAYEQYF.

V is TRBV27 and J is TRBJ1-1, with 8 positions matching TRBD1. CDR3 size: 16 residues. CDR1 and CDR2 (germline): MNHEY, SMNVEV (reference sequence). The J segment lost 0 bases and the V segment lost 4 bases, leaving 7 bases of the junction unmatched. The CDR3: CASSSRTGSMNTEAFF. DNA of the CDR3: TGTGCCAGCAGTTCCAGGACAGGGAGCATGAACACTGAAGCTTTCTTT.

CDR3 nucleotides: TGTGCCAGCAGCTTAGCGGGAGGTTACGAGCAGTACTTC. Protein: CASSLAGGYEQYF. The chain has TRBV7-3 and TRBJ2-7, with TRBD2 matching over 8 bases. The trim removed 2 bases at V and 4 bases at J, leaving 1 base unmatched. The germline V gene has CDR1 SGHTA and CDR2 FQGTGA. This CDR3 is built from 13 residues.